The 31 T cell receptor beta chains presented below share a single source sample, sequenced in a study of T cells after yellow fever vaccination. TCRdb re-called the 5' RACE reads with MiXCR, one entry per CDR3 protein. The sample holds hundreds of thousands of distinct CDR3 sequences, 21% seen once. The sample consisted of PBMCs, taken approximately 22 days after the first yellow fever vaccination. All receptors come from a man younger than 30 who received the YFV17D yellow fever vaccine.

The chain employs TRBV5-5 and TRBJ1-6; D is undetermined. In germline, CDR1 is SGHKS, CDR2 YYEKEE (reference sequence). The ends were cut back, 2 bases at V and 10 bases at J, with 10 bases in the middle. This CDR3 is built from 13 residues. The CDR3 nucleotides are TGTGCCAGCAGCTTTCCGGACCCCTCACCCCTCCACTTT. This codes for CASSFPDPSPLHF.

V usage is TRBV9 and J usage is TRBJ2-2; the D gene is possibly TRBD1 (5 bases). This CDR3 has 17 amino acids. Looked up from germline, CDR1 is SGDLS and CDR2 is YYNGEE. Trimming left V 4 bases short and J 6 bases short, with 22 bases between. The CDR3 DNA is TGTGCCAGCAGCCCAGTTGCAGGGAAGGGTATTGCCGGGGAGCTGTTTTTT. Residues: CASSPVAGKGIAGELFF.

The chain links TRBV7-3 to TRBJ2-1; D perhaps matches TRBD2 (5 bases). Trimming pared 5 bases from V and 3 bases from J, leaving 17 bases between. The CDR3 is made up of 16 amino acids. In germline, CDR1 is SGHTA, CDR2 FQGTGA. The CDR3 nucleotides read TGTGCCAGCAGCCCAAGGGTCGCAGACTACTACAATGAGCAGTTCTTC. Its translation is CASSPRVADYYNEQFF.

This clonotype was observed a few times. The chain is built from TRBV9 and TRBJ1-6; D perhaps matches TRBD1 (5 bases). V lost 4 bases, J lost 15 bases, and 17 bases lay in between. The CDR3 length is 13 residues. Germline V gene lookup returns CDR1 SGDLS and CDR2 YYNGEE. CDR3 amino acids: CASSPGDGQRLHF. As DNA, the CDR3 is TGTGCCAGCAGCCCTGGCGACGGACAACGCCTCCACTTT.

The CDR3 DNA sequence: TGTGCCAGCAGCTCCTCGGACAGGGGAAACACCGGGGAGCTGTTTTTT. This codes for CASSSSDRGNTGELFF. The chain has TRBV11-2 and TRBJ2-2; TRBD1 aligns across 9 bases. The junction had 5 bases not matched to a gene; V was cut back by 4 bases and J by 2 bases. This CDR3 region has 16 residues. Germline V gives CDR1 SGHAT, CDR2 FQNNGV.

This sequence joins TRBV6-1 and TRBJ2-5; no clear D gene. The CDR3 is made up of 13 amino acids. CDR1 is MNHNS and CDR2 is SASEGT in the germline V gene. V was cut by 7 bases and J by 5 bases, with 14 bases left in between. The CDR3 DNA sequence: TGTGCCAGCACCCTCGCCGGTACTGAGACCCAGTACTTC. The encoded protein is CASTLAGTETQYF.

The rearrangement joins TRBV4-1 to TRBJ2-3; TRBD2 might be the D (7 bases). The CDR3 has 13 residues. Trimming stripped 6 bases from V and 6 bases from J, with 13 bases between. The V gene's germline CDR1 is MGHRA and CDR2 YSYEKL. In DNA form, the CDR3 reads TGCGCCAGCAGACGGGGGGCAAGCGATACGCAGTATTTT. Its protein product is CASRRGASDTQYF.

J is TRBJ2-1 and V is TRBV5-6; a weak D match, TRBD1 (6 bases). V shed 5 bases and J shed 5 bases, with 17 bases lying between them. Germline V gene sequence: CDR1 SGHDT, CDR2 YYEEEE. This CDR3 is built from 15 residues. CDR3 protein: CASRSGEWSDNEQFF. As DNA, the CDR3 is TGTGCCAGCAGATCAGGGGAGTGGAGCGACAATGAGCAGTTCTTC.

This clonotype was counted ten times or more. The chain uses TRBV12-3 or TRBV12-4 and TRBJ1-5, with 8 positions matching TRBD1. Unmatched junction bases numbered 1, after V lost 3 bases and J lost 0 bases. The CDR3 has 15 residues. CDR3 nucleotide sequence: TGTGCCAGCAGTTTGACAGGGGATAGCAATCAGCCCCAGCATTTT. It yields the protein CASSLTGDSNQPQHF.

The chain links TRBV29-1 to TRBJ2-5; D ambiguous. The germline CDR1 and CDR2 sequences are SQVTM and ANQGSEA. V was clipped by 6 bases and J by 5 bases, with 10 bases between them. This CDR3 has 11 residues. Written as DNA, the CDR3 is TGCAGCGTCGGTTTGCGGGAGACCCAGTACTTC. Its translation: CSVGLRETQYF.

This clonotype was counted between two and nine times. The V and J genes are TRBV18 and TRBJ2-3; D gene ambiguous. V dropped 4 bases and J dropped 4 bases, with 12 bases sitting between them. This CDR3 spans 14 amino acids. Germline CDR1 is KGHSH and CDR2 is LQKENI. CDR3 DNA sequence: TGTGCCAGCTCACAAGTCTCGGGCGCAGATACGCAGTATTTT. It yields the protein CASSQVSGADTQYF.

This chain links TRBV11-1 with TRBJ1-1; possibly TRBD1 for D (6 bases). The V end was cut by 5 bases, the J end by 2 bases, with 21 bases between. CDR3 length equals 17 residues. The germline gives CDR1 SGHAT, CDR2 FQDESV (reference sequence). The CDR3 reads CASSTRRGGRGNTEAFF. DNA of the CDR3: TGTGCCAGCAGCACCCGAAGGGGGGGGAGAGGTAACACTGAAGCTTTCTTT.

The gene calls are TRBV6-5 and TRBJ2-5; the D is unclear. The CDR3 spans 14 residues. Trimming shortened V by 4 bases and J by 3 bases, and 12 bases separated the two germline ends. CDR1 is MNHEY and CDR2 is SVGAGI in the germline V gene. As DNA, the CDR3 is TGTGCCAGCAGTTCTTGGATAGAGAAAGAGACCCAGTACTTC. This translates into CASSSWIEKETQYF.

This clonotype was recorded only once. This chain joins TRBV25-1 and TRBJ2-7; no definite D call. This CDR3 region has 11 residues. Trimming removed 1 base from V and 7 bases from J, with 5 bases in between. Germline V gives CDR1 MGHDK, CDR2 SYGVNS. CDR3 nucleotide sequence: TGTGCCAGCAGTGAATTTAAAGAGCAGTACTTC. Amino acids: CASSEFKEQYF.

This clonotype was recorded many times. J is TRBJ2-3 and V is TRBV18, with 10 bases identical to TRBD2. CDR3 length equals 16 residues. V lost 2 bases to trimming and J lost 8 bases; unmatched junction nucleotides: 10. The germline CDR1 and CDR2 sequences are KGHSH and LQKENI. The CDR3 coding sequence is TGTGCCAGCTCACCATACCCTAGCGGGGGCTTGGGTACGCAGTATTTT. Residues: CASSPYPSGGLGTQYF.

This clonotype came up once. The chain couples TRBV28 to TRBJ1-4; D is perhaps TRBD1 (6 bases). The germline V gene encodes CDR1 MDHEN and CDR2 SYDVKM. V shed 2 bases and J shed 7 bases, with 11 bases lying between them. This CDR3 region has 14 residues. The CDR3 region has the DNA TGTGCCAGCAGTTTAACAGGGAGGAGTGAAAAACTGTTTTTT. Its translation: CASSLTGRSEKLFF.

This chain joins TRBV14 and TRBJ2-1, with D hard to call. This CDR3 has 15 residues. Germline assignment: CDR1 SGHDN and CDR2 FVKESK. Trimming removed 4 bases from V and 1 base from J, with 11 bases in between. The CDR3 reads CASSRPSGSYNEQFF. CDR3 DNA: TGTGCCAGCAGCCGCCCTTCCGGGTCCTACAATGAGCAGTTCTTC.

V gene TRBV7-8 combines with J gene TRBJ2-3; D tentatively fits TRBD1 or TRBD2 (5 bases each). From germline, CDR1 is SGHVS and CDR2 FQNEAQ. This CDR3 is 18 amino acids long. V was cut by 5 bases and J by 0 bases, with 21 bases left in between. As DNA, the CDR3 is TGTGCCAGCAGCAAACGGGACGGCCATTTCACTAGCACAGATACGCAGTATTTT. Protein sequence: CASSKRDGHFTSTDTQYF.

The chain employs TRBV10-3 and TRBJ2-5; D ambiguous. The CDR3 totals 14 residues. Germline CDR1 reads ENHRY; CDR2 reads SYGVKD. Trimming took off 4 bases at V and 5 bases at J, with 14 bases between the two ends. This chain's CDR3 is CAISGRHVTETQYF. The CDR3, as DNA: TGTGCCATCAGTGGCCGACATGTTACGGAGACCCAGTACTTC.

V and J are TRBV5-6 and TRBJ1-6; D gene ambiguous. The V end lost 2 bases, the J end lost 10 bases, and 7 bases lay between the germline ends. This CDR3 comprises 12 residues. Looked up from germline, CDR1 is SGHDT and CDR2 is YYEEEE. The CDR3, as DNA: TGTGCCAGCAGCTTATACAGCTCACCCCTCCACTTT. Residues: CASSLYSSPLHF.

The chain carries TRBV5-1 and TRBJ1-1, with 7 positions matching TRBD1. This CDR3 region has 18 residues. Germline CDR1 is SGHRS and CDR2 is YFSETQ. Germline trimming cut 0 bases from V and 5 bases from J; bases unmatched to any gene: 16. The DNA for the CDR3 is TGCGCCAGCAGCTTGGGTAGGAGACAGGGAGGGCTTGGAACTGAAGCTTTCTTT. This translates into CASSLGRRQGGLGTEAFF.

As concerns this clonotype: The junction departs from the called germline gene at one end, perhaps through a read error. The chain links TRBV10-3 to TRBJ2-7, with 14 bases aligning to TRBD2. CDR1 and CDR2 from the germline V gene are ENHRY and SYGVKD. This CDR3 contains 14 residues. CDR3 DNA sequence: TGTGCCATCAGGACTAGCGGGGGGGTATACGAGCGGTACTTC. Translation: CAIRTSGGVYERYF.

The table lists this clonotype with a few counts. This sequence joins TRBV2 and TRBJ1-5; D remains ambiguous. V was trimmed by 3 bases and J by 6 bases, leaving 9 bases between them. This CDR3 has 13 amino acids. Germline lookup yields CDR1 SNHLY and CDR2 FYNNEI. CDR3 sequence: CASSDVGGQPQHF. The CDR3 DNA follows: TGTGCCAGCAGTGACGTTGGTGGTCAGCCCCAGCATTTT.

For the CDR3, the DNA is TGTGCCAGCAGTTACTCTAGCGGGTTAGGCTCCTACGAGCAGTACTTC. This sequence encodes CASSYSSGLGSYEQYF. The chain recombines TRBV6-5 with TRBJ2-7; 7 bases fit TRBD2. J gave up 0 bases and V 0 bases, and 5 bases lay outside the gene matches. Germline assignment: CDR1 MNHEY and CDR2 SVGAGI. The CDR3 totals 16 residues.

This chain connects TRBV6-1 to TRBJ2-2, with 11 bases aligning to TRBD2. The J segment lost 7 bases and the V segment lost 5 bases, leaving 9 bases of the junction unmatched. Germline assignment: CDR1 MNHNS and CDR2 SASEGT. The CDR3 has 16 residues. The CDR3 spells CASSPLAGAISGELFF. DNA for the CDR3: TGTGCCAGCAGTCCACTAGCGGGGGCAATCAGCGGGGAGCTGTTTTTT.

This clonotype was detected only once. The chain combines TRBV2 with TRBJ2-2, with D perhaps matching TRBD2 (6 bases). CDR1 and CDR2 from the germline V gene are SNHLY and FYNNEI. Trimming took off 6 bases at V and 7 bases at J, with 21 bases between the two ends. The CDR3 extends over 16 amino acids. The CDR3: CASSDIPGTFSGELFF. In DNA form, the CDR3 reads TGTGCCAGCAGCGACATTCCCGGGACTTTCAGCGGGGAGCTGTTTTTT.

This clonotype appeared many times. The chain uses TRBV20-1 and TRBJ1-5; D is ambiguous. The CDR3 length is 12 residues. Germline V lookup: CDR1 DFQATT, CDR2 SNEGSKA (reference sequence). V was shortened by 3 bases and J by 4 bases, with 7 bases between the two germline ends. The CDR3 DNA follows: TGCAGTGCTAGCGAAATAAATCAGCCCCAGCATTTT. It is translated as CSASEINQPQHF.

This clonotype was counted a few times. This chain uses TRBV27 with TRBJ1-1; perhaps TRBD1 as D (5 bases). The CDR3 runs to 15 residues. From germline, CDR1 is MNHEY and CDR2 SMNVEV (reference sequence). V was cut by 4 bases and J by 4 bases, with 16 bases left in between. CDR3: CASSSWDFGGTEAFF. The CDR3 DNA reads as TGTGCCAGCAGTTCCTGGGACTTCGGGGGCACTGAAGCTTTCTTT.

This clonotype has only a few counts. This sequence joins TRBV19 and TRBJ2-1; 7 bases are a match to TRBD1. The CDR3 runs to 15 residues. In germline, CDR1 is LNHDA, CDR2 SQIVND (reference sequence). Unmatched junction bases numbered 9, after V lost 5 bases and J lost 5 bases. In DNA, the CDR3 is TGTGCCAGTAGTCAGGGGACAGCACCGAACAATGAGCAGTTCTTC. This sequence encodes CASSQGTAPNNEQFF.

In this sample, this clonotype turned up a few times. The rearrangement joins TRBV5-1 to TRBJ2-5; 9 bases map to TRBD2. CDR3 length: 15 residues. Germline values: CDR1 SGHRS, CDR2 YFSETQ. V was pared by 0 bases and J by 5 bases, with 5 bases of the junction left unmatched. Written as DNA, the CDR3 is TGCGCCAGCAGCTTGGCCGGGACTAGCCGGGAGACCCAGTACTTC. This gives the protein CASSLAGTSRETQYF. Full variable domain (rest looked up from reference TRBV5-1 and TRBJ2-5): KAGVTQTPRYLIKTRGQQVTLSCSPISGHRSVSWYQQTPGQGLQFLFEYFSETQRNKGNFPGRFSGRQFSNSRSEMNVSTLELGDSALYLCASSLAGTSRETQYFGPGTRLLVL.

The table lists this clonotype with a few counts. The rearrangement links TRBV6-2 or TRBV6-3 to TRBJ1-2; D call uncertain. This CDR3 region has 16 residues. The germline V gene encodes CDR1 MNHEY and CDR2 SVGEGT. Trimming stripped 0 bases from V and 2 bases from J, with 13 bases between. The CDR3 region is CASSYSSFPKNYGYTF. The CDR3 DNA sequence: TGTGCCAGCAGTTACTCCAGTTTCCCAAAGAACTATGGCTACACCTTC.